This is a list of T cell receptor beta chains from one sample in a study of vaccination and CD4 T cells after COVID-19. TCRdb fed the PCR reads into MiXCR, producing one record per CDR3 protein. Of more than 15,000 distinct CDR3 sequences listed, about 41% are singletons. Antigens of these TCRs are unknown. The source material was CD4+ T cells from blood, cultured in vitro. These receptor sequences come from a human donor who had recovered from COVID-19. Each CDR3 is given with its conserved first and last residue. D genes are given only for firm matches. The size entry is marked missing in some rows and otherwise reads once, few, many or a size class.

clone size | D gene | J gene | V gene | CDR3 DNA | CDR3 protein
- | - | TRBJ1-2 | TRBV9 | TGTGCCAGCAGCGCTAGGGGAGGCTACACCTTC | CASSARGGYTF
few | TRBD2 | TRBJ2-7 | TRBV18 | TGTGCCAGCTCACCGTCTTTCTCGGGAGGCCCCTACGAGCAGTACTTC | CASSPSFSGGPYEQYF
- | - | TRBJ1-3 | TRBV9 | TGTGCCAGCAGCGTAATGCTATGGAAGGCAGCCAACTCTGGAAACACCATATATTTT | CASSVMLWKAANSGNTIYF
few | - | TRBJ2-1 | TRBV7-2 | TGTGCCAGCAGCTTTGACCTAGGCTCCTACAATGAGCAGTTCTTC | CASSFDLGSYNEQFF
- | - | TRBJ2-7 | TRBV6-1 | TGTGCCAGCAGTGAGGCCCGGGCGTCGGATGGCTACGAGCAGTACTTC | CASSEARASDGYEQYF
few | - | TRBJ1-2 | TRBV20-1 | TGCAGTGCTAGAAGTTTTATAGGGGGAAGTGGCGGCTACACCTTC | CSARSFIGGSGGYTF
- | - | TRBJ2-7 | TRBV20-1 | TGCAGTGGCCTAGGGAGTTTCGCCTACGAGCAGTACTTC | CSGLGSFAYEQYF
- | - | TRBJ1-2 | TRBV4-2 | TGTGCCAGCAGTCAACAGGGTTTAGATGGCTACACCTTC | CASSQQGLDGYTF
- | - | TRBJ2-7 | TRBV7-8 | TGTGCCAGCAGCTTCGATCTCGAGCAGTACTTC | CASSFDLEQYF
once | TRBD1 | TRBJ2-2 | TRBV5-1 | TGCGCCAGCAGCCCATTAGGACAGGGGACGGACACCGGGGAGCTGTTTTTT | CASSPLGQGTDTGELFF
- | - | TRBJ1-5 | TRBV18 | TGTGCCAGCTCACCAACGCCGCTGGCCAGGGACAATCAGCCCCAGCATTTT | CASSPTPLARDNQPQHF
- | TRBD1 | TRBJ2-7 | TRBV7-9 | TGTGCCAGCAGCCTAGGACAGGGTGGCGACGAGCAGTACTTC | CASSLGQGGDEQYF
- | TRBD1 | TRBJ2-7 | TRBV4-1 | TGCGCCAGCAGCCAGGAGACCGGGACAGGGTTATCCTACGAGCAGTACTTC | CASSQETGTGLSYEQYF
- | TRBD1 | TRBJ2-2 | TRBV2 | TGTGCCAGCAGTGGGCAGGGGGCGACCGGGGAGCTGTTTTTT | CASSGQGATGELFF
- | - | TRBJ1-2 | TRBV24-1 | TGTGCCACCAGTAAAGGGGGGTATGGCTACACCTTC | CATSKGGYGYTF
once | - | TRBJ1-5 | TRBV20-1 | TGCAGTGCTAGGACGGATAGCAATCAGCCCCAGCATTTT | CSARTDSNQPQHF
once | - | TRBJ2-1 | TRBV28 | TGTGCCAGCCGTCGGAGCGGCTCCTACAATGAGCAGTTCTTC | CASRRSGSYNEQFF
few | TRBD1 | TRBJ1-2 | TRBV7-6 | TGTGCCAGCAGCTTAGGGGGGACAGGGCGAGCCTTC | CASSLGGTGRAF
- | TRBD1 | TRBJ2-1 | TRBV11-2 | TGTGCCAGCAGCCCGACAGGGGCCAACTCCTACAATGAGCAGTTCTTC | CASSPTGANSYNEQFF
- | - | TRBJ2-7 | TRBV7-2 | TGTGCCAGCAGCTTATACACTGGGGCCGAGCAGTACTTC | CASSLYTGAEQYF
- | TRBD2 | TRBJ2-3 | TRBV10-3 | TGTGCCACCGAGGGACTAGCGGGGTTCACAGATACGCAGTATTTT | CATEGLAGFTDTQYF
- | TRBD1 | TRBJ1-5 | TRBV6-1 | TGTGCCAGCAGTCCGCAGGGGGGGTCTAGCAATCAGCCCCAGCATTTT | CASSPQGGSSNQPQHF
- | - | TRBJ2-1 | TRBV7-2 | TGTGCCAGCAGCTTAAACCCCTCTCCGGCCCATGAGCAGTTCTTC | CASSLNPSPAHEQFF
few | - | TRBJ2-7 | TRBV7-9 | TGTGCCAGCGTACCCCCGACCATCTTCGGGATCGGGCAGTACTTC | CASVPPTIFGIGQYF
- | - | TRBJ2-7 | TRBV15 | TGTGCCACCAGCAGAGGTCCCGGGGTCGTCAACGAGCAGTACTTC | CATSRGPGVVNEQYF
- | - | TRBJ1-5 | TRBV6-5 | TGTGCCAGCAGTTACGATCTACGGGGGCCCGTTGTATTCGTGTCCCAGCATTTT | CASSYDLRGPVVFVSQHF
few | - | TRBJ2-5 | TRBV15 | TGTGCCACCAGCAGAGAGGGAGAGACCCAGTACTTC | CATSREGETQYF
- | - | TRBJ2-1 | TRBV29-1 | TGCAGCGTTGAAATTTCCGGGGGCCCCTACAATGAGCAGTTCTTC | CSVEISGGPYNEQFF
few | - | TRBJ2-2 | TRBV12-3/TRBV12-4 | TGTGCCAGCAGTTTGGGACCGAACACCGGGGAGCTGTTTTTT | CASSLGPNTGELFF
- | - | TRBJ2-5 | TRBV5-1 | TGCGCCAGCAGCTTGGGGCAGGGAGGTTTAGAGACCCAGTACTTC | CASSLGQGGLETQYF
few | - | TRBJ1-6 | TRBV2 | TGTGCCAGCAGTGAAGTTGGGGGGCGTAATTCACCCCTCCACTTT | CASSEVGGRNSPLHF
- | - | TRBJ1-5 | TRBV6-7 | TGTGCCAGCATCGGGGGCCGGGGCAATCAGCCCCAGCATTTT | CASIGGRGNQPQHF
- | - | TRBJ1-5 | TRBV29-1 | TGCAGCGTTGAAGAGAGGAAAAGCAATCAGCCCCAGCATTTT | CSVEERKSNQPQHF
few | - | TRBJ1-1 | TRBV7-9 | TGTGCCAGCAGCTTAGAATCTTCGGCGAACACTGAAGCTTTCTTT | CASSLESSANTEAFF
- | - | TRBJ2-3 | TRBV6-5 | TGTGCCAGCAGTTACGGCGGGTTACCGGCCTTGGGACGCAGCACAGATACGCAGTATTTT | CASSYGGLPALGRSTDTQYF
- | - | TRBJ2-5 | TRBV5-1 | TGCGCCAGCAGCTTGGTCAGTGTCCAAGAGACCCAGTACTTC | CASSLVSVQETQYF
few | TRBD1 | TRBJ2-3 | TRBV24-1 | TGTGCCACCAGTGATACACAGGGGGCCTCAGATACGCAGTATTTT | CATSDTQGASDTQYF
few | TRBD1 | TRBJ1-2 | TRBV5-4 | TGTGCCAGCAGCTCAGGACAGGAGCACTATGGCTACACCTTC | CASSSGQEHYGYTF
few | TRBD1 | TRBJ1-6 | TRBV27 | TGTGCCAGCAGTTTATCCGGACAGGGGGGTTCACCCCTCCACTTT | CASSLSGQGGSPLHF
few | - | TRBJ2-5 | TRBV24-1 | TGTGCCACCAGTGGGGGGACTCAAGAGACCCAGTACTTC | CATSGGTQETQYF
- | - | TRBJ2-3 | TRBV25-1 | TGTGCCAGCAGGCGGGCTAGCACAGATACGCAGTATTTT | CASRRASTDTQYF
- | - | TRBJ2-5 | TRBV7-2 | TGTGCCAGCAGCCAAGACGGGCTCCAGACCCAGTACTTC | CASSQDGLQTQYF
- | TRBD2 | TRBJ2-5 | TRBV28 | TGTGCCAGCAGCCCTGGACTAGCGGGGCAAGAGACCCAGTACTTC | CASSPGLAGQETQYF
- | - | TRBJ2-2 | TRBV5-4 | TGTGCCAGCAGCCGAGGGAACACCGGGGAGCTGTTTTTT | CASSRGNTGELFF
- | TRBD2 | TRBJ2-3 | TRBV11-2 | TGTGCCAGCAGTTCCGGGACTAGCGGGGGGTGGACAGATACGCAGTATTTT | CASSSGTSGGWTDTQYF
- | TRBD1 | TRBJ2-7 | TRBV6-1 | TGTGCCAGCAGTGAAGGGACAGGGGGCAACTACGAGCAGTACTTC | CASSEGTGGNYEQYF
- | - | TRBJ1-5 | TRBV14 | TGTGCCAGCAGCCTTGGACAGCAGCCCCAGCATTTT | CASSLGQQPQHF
- | - | TRBJ1-2 | TRBV28 | TGTGCCACACTACTACCCAGACGGGTGAACTATGGCTACACCTTC | CATLLPRRVNYGYTF
- | TRBD2 | TRBJ2-7 | TRBV6-2/TRBV6-3 | TGTGCCAGCAGTTACAAGCGGGGGTACTCCTACGAGCAGTACTTC | CASSYKRGYSYEQYF
few | TRBD2 | TRBJ2-1 | TRBV20-1 | TGCAGTGCTAGAGGGAATCTAGCGGGAGGGGCCTTCAATGAGCAGTTCTTC | CSARGNLAGGAFNEQFF
- | - | TRBJ2-3 | TRBV6-5 | TGTGCCAGCAGTTACTCGGGGGGAATGAGTATGGATACGCAGTATTTT | CASSYSGGMSMDTQYF